The rows below give T cell receptor beta chains drawn from one sample of a study of OX40 agonist ivuxolimab in advanced cancers. Sequencing was performed with immunoSEQ multiplex PCR; in TCRdb, only in-frame clones are kept and a portion is missing. The sample lists tens of thousands of clones; approximately 78% were seen once. This specimen was CD4+ or CD8+ T cells sorted from blood, taken in a trial of the OX40 agonist ivuxolimab. The receptors shown here come from an adult with an advanced solid tumor such as melanoma, head and neck, liver or kidney cancer. CDR3s include the opening cysteine and the closing phenylalanine or tryptophan. The order of the fields is V gene, D gene, CDR3 protein. The D gene is left open where the match is weak.

V gene: TRBV7-9
D gene: TRBD1
CDR3 protein: CASSYTGGLGYTF

V gene: TRBV6-5
D gene: TRBD1
CDR3 protein: CASRKNRGGNTEAFF

V gene: TRBV5-3
D gene: NA
CDR3 protein: CARSKSEDTQYF

V gene: TRBV4-1
D gene: TRBD1
CDR3 protein: CASSQDGQGPYEQYF

V gene: TRBV11-1
D gene: NA
CDR3 protein: CASSRIRAGSGYTF

V gene: TRBV6-5
D gene: NA
CDR3 protein: CASRPDLTRTGELFF

V gene: TRBV11-2
D gene: NA
CDR3 protein: CASSPRAGGTDTQYF

V gene: TRBV19
D gene: NA
CDR3 protein: CASRSGDNNSPLHF

V gene: TRBV10-3
D gene: TRBD1
CDR3 protein: CAISLGQGEAFF

V gene: TRBV28
D gene: TRBD1
CDR3 protein: CASRGQGPGGTEAFF

V gene: TRBV28
D gene: NA
CDR3 protein: CASSLGVRTHRRANYGYTF

V gene: TRBV6-5
D gene: TRBD1
CDR3 protein: CASSYSGTANYGYTF

V gene: TRBV7-6
D gene: TRBD1
CDR3 protein: CASSSGQGAHSVYGYTF

V gene: TRBV7-9
D gene: NA
CDR3 protein: CASSLVRGGGNTEAFF

V gene: TRBV5-6
D gene: TRBD1
CDR3 protein: CASSFSTGPPYNEQFF

V gene: TRBV5-8
D gene: TRBD1
CDR3 protein: CASRGDRGGTEAFF

V gene: TRBV5-1
D gene: NA
CDR3 protein: CASSLDGGTKNIQYF

V gene: TRBV2
D gene: TRBD2
CDR3 protein: CASKRGERGGNNEQFF

V gene: TRBV2
D gene: NA
CDR3 protein: CASSVKNTEAFF

V gene: TRBV5-4
D gene: NA
CDR3 protein: CASSPTGNYGYTF

V gene: TRBV6-9
D gene: TRBD1
CDR3 protein: CASSYGGQGNEQFF

V gene: TRBV6-5
D gene: NA
CDR3 protein: CASSDSKQPQHF

V gene: TRBV29-1
D gene: NA
CDR3 protein: CSVEGYGNTEAFF